This TCR beta chain was observed in a study of tumor and adjacent non-tumor tissue in lung cancer. Turning to the study itself: Patients comprised 12 adenocarcinoma, a couple of squamous cell carcinoma and 1 small cell lung cancer. Around 4.4 million productive TCRbeta reads were obtained per sample on average.

A modified ARM-PCR protocol with three rounds of nested PCR amplified TCRbeta. TCRdb analysed the multiplex PCR reads with MiXCR anew, one entry per CDR3 protein. The sample contains about 75,000 distinct CDR3 sequences, around 70% of which appear only once. Note on this clonotype: Its antigen is not known. One end of the junction is discordant with germline, which a read error may explain.

General study findings and limits: Significantly higher TCR diversity was found in tumor than normal lung.

RNA was extracted from bulk tissue without any cell sorting. More than 3 cm separated this lung sample from the edge of the tumor. CDR3 length equals 16 residues. Germline CDR1 reads MDHEN; CDR2 reads SYDVKM. The J gene is TRBJ2-1, the V gene TRBV28; a possible D gene is TRBD2 (6 bases). The sample was distant non-tumor lung tissue. The receptor was isolated from a woman between 50 and 59 years old with non-small cell lung cancer. CDR3 protein: CARTSLGGTSYNEQSF. The CDR3 DNA is TGTGCCAGAACCTCTCTGGGGGGTACCTCCTACAATGAGCAGTCCTTC.